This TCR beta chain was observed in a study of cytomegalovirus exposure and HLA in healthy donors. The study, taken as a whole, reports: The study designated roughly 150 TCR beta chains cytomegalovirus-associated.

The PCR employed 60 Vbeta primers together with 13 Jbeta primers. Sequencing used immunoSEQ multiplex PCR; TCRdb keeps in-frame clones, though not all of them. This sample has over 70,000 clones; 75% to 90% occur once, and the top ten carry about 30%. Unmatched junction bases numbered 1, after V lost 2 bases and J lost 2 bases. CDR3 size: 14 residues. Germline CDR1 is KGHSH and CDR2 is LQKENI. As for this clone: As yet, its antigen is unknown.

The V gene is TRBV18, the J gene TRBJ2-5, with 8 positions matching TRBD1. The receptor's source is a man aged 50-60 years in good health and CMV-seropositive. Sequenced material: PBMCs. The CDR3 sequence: CASSPWTGQETQYF. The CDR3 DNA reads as TGTGCCAGCTCACCATGGACAGGGCAAGAGACCCAGTACTTC.